This TCR beta chain was obtained from a study of shared clonotypes between healthy human individuals. CDR1 is WNHNN, CDR2 SYGVQD, per germline (reference sequence). Trimming took 8 bases from V and 0 from J, leaving 11 bases between them. The CDR3 length is 14 residues. Those who donated were healthy HIV-negative adults, with no recent acute infections or vaccinations reported. Sequencing was performed with immunoSEQ multiplex PCR; in TCRdb, only in-frame clones are kept and a portion is missing. The table lists under 2.5 million clones, about 90% of them singletons. Input material: naive CD4+ T cells from PBMCs. Subset defined: CD45RA+ positively selected. J is TRBJ1-5 and V is TRBV10-1; D is possibly TRBD1 (5 bases). This sequence originates from a man aged 18 to 30 in good health. Some clones in this sample may be carry-over from other donors' samples. The CDR3 sequence is CASGGYCSNQPQHF. The CDR3 DNA follows: TGCGCCAGCGGGGGTTACTGTAGCAATCAGCCCCAGCATTTT.